These T cell receptor beta chains were read from a single sample in a study of shared clonotypes between healthy human individuals. The data were produced by immunoSEQ multiplex PCR, yet TCRdb's version contains in-frame clones alone and is incomplete. The sample includes approximately 330,000 clones, about 73% seen only once; the top ten take 8% to 13%. Material for sequencing was memory CD4+ T cells sorted from blood. The receptor set was obtained from a man younger than 45 in good health. Both conserved end residues are part of each CDR3. The D gene is left open where the match is weak. Expanded clones get a size class; other rows say once, few or many, or leave the size out.

TRBD1	TRBV5-1	TRBJ1-1	-	CASTTGVNTEAFF	TGCGCCAGCACAACAGGGGTGAACACTGAAGCTTTCTTT
-	TRBV5-1	TRBJ1-4	-	CASSLGRGGNEKLFF	TGCGCCAGCAGCTTGGGTCGGGGTGGGAATGAAAAACTGTTTTTT
-	TRBV6-1	TRBJ2-5	-	CASSPQGSGETQYF	TGTGCCAGCAGTCCTCAGGGGAGCGGGGAGACCCAGTACTTC
-	TRBV20-1	TRBJ2-7	-	CSVQGDYEQYF	TGCAGCGTTCAGGGTGACTACGAGCAGTACTTC
-	TRBV5-6	TRBJ2-7	-	CASSFRTGIFYEQYF	TGTGCCAGCAGCTTTCGCACGGGGATTTTCTACGAGCAGTACTTC
-	TRBV4-3	TRBJ1-3	many	CASSPSGGSGNTIYF	TGCGCCAGCAGCCCTTCCGGGGGATCGGGAAACACCATATATTTT
-	TRBV14	TRBJ2-1	few	CASSWDGIYSYNEQFF	TGTGCCAGCAGCTGGGATGGGATTTACTCCTACAATGAGCAGTTCTTC
-	TRBV5-1	TRBJ2-5	few	CASSLKQETQYF	TGCGCCAGCAGCTTGAAACAAGAGACCCAGTACTTC
-	TRBV6-1	TRBJ1-2	-	CASSAEGRYGYTF	TGTGCCAGCAGTGCCGAGGGGCGATACGGCTACACCTTC
-	TRBV5-4	TRBJ2-4	-	CASSPQSGARDKNIQYF	TGTGCCAGCAGCCCACAATCGGGGGCACGGGACAAAAACATTCAGTACTTC
TRBD1	TRBV7-8	TRBJ1-2	-	CASSRTGNYGYTF	TGTGCCAGCAGCAGGACAGGAAACTATGGCTACACCTTC
-	TRBV18	TRBJ2-1	-	CASSPDLYNEQFF	TGTGCCAGCTCACCCGACCTCTACAATGAGCAGTTCTTC
-	TRBV28	TRBJ2-1	-	CASSLTGEQFF	TGTGCCAGCAGTTTAACCGGTGAGCAGTTCTTC
-	TRBV5-4	TRBJ1-1	-	CASSPGLGQRGAEAFF	TGTGCCAGCAGCCCAGGGTTGGGCCAAAGGGGCGCTGAAGCTTTCTTT
-	TRBV7-2	TRBJ1-5	-	CASSLGGDDQPQHF	TGTGCCAGCAGCTTAGGGGGAGACGATCAGCCCCAGCATTTT
TRBD2	TRBV5-1	TRBJ2-5	-	CASSLGDASGKETQYF	TGCGCCAGCAGCTTGGGGGATGCTAGCGGGAAAGAGACCCAGTACTTC
-	TRBV11-2	TRBJ2-1	-	CASSLDLLNNEQFF	TGTGCCAGCAGCTTAGATCTGCTCAACAATGAGCAGTTCTTC
-	TRBV10-1	TRBJ2-5	-	CASSESLETQYF	TGCGCCAGCAGTGAGTCCCTTGAGACCCAGTACTTC
-	TRBV7-9	TRBJ1-2	many	CASSLARQAHYGYTF	TGTGCCAGCAGCTTAGCGCGACAGGCCCACTATGGCTACACCTTC
-	TRBV27	TRBJ2-2	few	CASRRRQTLTGELFF	TGTGCCAGCAGACGCAGACAGACCCTCACCGGGGAGCTGTTTTTT
-	TRBV7-8	TRBJ2-3	-	CASSLVQSDTQYF	TGTGCCAGCAGCTTAGTGCAGTCAGATACGCAGTATTTT
-	TRBV5-5	TRBJ1-3	-	CASSPVTAGNTIYF	TGTGCCAGCAGCCCAGTGACTGCTGGAAACACCATATATTTT
TRBD1	TRBV27	TRBJ2-2	-	CASSLGQGAGELFF	TGTGCCAGCAGTTTAGGACAGGGGGCCGGGGAGCTGTTTTTT
-	TRBV15	TRBJ2-3	-	CATGRDDRTDTQYF	TGTGCCACCGGACGGGACGACAGAACAGATACGCAGTATTTT
-	TRBV19	TRBJ1-2	once	CASSIGAGYTNYGYTF	TGTGCCAGTAGTATAGGGGCAGGGTATACTAACTATGGCTACACCTTC
TRBD2	TRBV29-1	TRBJ2-3	-	CSVETSGRDTQYF	TGCAGCGTTGAGACTAGCGGGAGGGATACGCAGTATTTT
-	TRBV7-2	TRBJ2-1	-	CASSETTAIYNEQFF	TGTGCCAGCAGCGAAACGACAGCAATCTACAATGAGCAGTTCTTC
-	TRBV5-1	TRBJ2-1	-	CASSLNAGDRDEQFF	TGCGCCAGCAGCCTCAACGCAGGGGATCGCGATGAGCAGTTCTTC
-	TRBV10-1	TRBJ2-5	-	CASSDLVFWPPQETQYF	TGCGCCAGCAGTGATTTGGTATTTTGGCCGCCGCAAGAGACCCAGTACTTC
-	TRBV4-3	TRBJ2-1	-	CASSQDAGRPGADEQFF	TGCGCCAGCAGCCAAGATGCCGGCCGTCCGGGGGCGGATGAGCAGTTCTTC
-	TRBV7-2	TRBJ1-1	-	CASRAAPGITEAFF	TGTGCCAGCAGGGCGGCACCAGGGATCACTGAAGCTTTCTTT
-	TRBV10-2	TRBJ2-2	-	CASSESSRNGELFF	TGCGCCAGCAGTGAGTCGAGTAGGAACGGGGAGCTGTTTTTT
-	TRBV14	TRBJ1-2	once	CASSQGIRGVGYGYTF	TGTGCCAGCAGCCAAGGAATAAGGGGGGTTGGCTATGGCTACACCTTC
-	TRBV10-3	TRBJ1-1	once	CAISADRDTEAFF	TGTGCCATCAGTGCCGACAGAGACACTGAAGCTTTCTTT
-	TRBV19	TRBJ2-2	-	CASSVVGGTGELFF	TGTGCCAGTAGTGTAGTTGGGGGCACCGGGGAGCTGTTTTTT
-	TRBV6-1	TRBJ1-3	once	CASRLRGDGNTIYF	TGTGCCAGCCGCCTTCGGGGAGACGGAAACACCATATATTTT
TRBD2	TRBV7-2	TRBJ2-7	-	CASSLYRGGYEQYF	TGTGCCAGCAGCTTATACCGCGGGGGGTACGAGCAGTACTTC
TRBD1	TRBV6-5	TRBJ1-1	-	CASSPQTGTNTEAFF	TGTGCCAGCAGCCCCCAGACAGGGACGAACACTGAAGCTTTCTTT
-	TRBV4-1	TRBJ1-4	-	CASSLFSPKQGVNEKLFF	TGCGCCAGCAGCCTATTTAGCCCCAAACAGGGTGTTAATGAAAAACTGTTTTTT
-	TRBV5-1	TRBJ2-3	-	CASSYQGGAHTDTQYF	TGCGCCAGCAGCTACCAAGGGGGTGCACACACAGATACGCAGTATTTT
TRBD2	TRBV6-1	TRBJ2-7	-	CASSERGDYEQYF	TGTGCCAGCAGTGAGCGGGGGGACTACGAGCAGTACTTC